These 17 T cell receptor beta chains share one sample of origin, sequenced in a study of blood T cell repertoires in COVID-19. TCRdb's copy holds only in-frame clones and misses some; the assay was immunoSEQ multiplex PCR. The sample contains 110,000 to 150,000 clones, around 81% of which appear only once. Sequences were obtained from peripheral blood. These TCRs come from a human donor in a cohort sampled during active COVID-19.

The rearrangement uses TRBV5-1 and TRBJ2-5; 9 bases fit TRBD1. Per germline, CDR1 SGHRS and CDR2 YFSETQ. V was pared by 5 bases and J by 2 bases, with 7 bases of the junction left unmatched. CDR3 length: 15 residues. The DNA for the CDR3 is TGCGCCAGCAGTCTAGGGACAGGGAGACAAGAGACCCAGTACTTC. It encodes CASSLGTGRQETQYF.

The table lists this clone with a few counts. Here the CDR3 reads CASSGGTVTFYGYTF. CDR3 nucleotide sequence: TGTGCCAGCAGCGGCGGGACAGTCACCTTCTATGGCTACACCTTC. The chain is built from TRBV9 and TRBJ1-2; 7 bases agree with TRBD1. V trimming: 3 bases; J trimming: 4 bases; junction bases outside the gene matches: 9. This CDR3 contains 15 residues. Germline loops: CDR1 SGDLS, CDR2 YYNGEE.

The rearrangement links TRBV3-1 (or the pseudogene TRBV3-2) to TRBJ2-2; D gene unclear. CDR1 is LGHDT and CDR2 is YNNKEL in the germline V gene (reference sequence). The CDR3 extends over 15 amino acids. Trimming removed 2 bases from V and 3 bases from J, with 10 bases in between. CDR3 sequence: CASSQSVSYTGELFF. The DNA of the CDR3 is TGTGCCAGCAGCCAAAGCGTCTCATACACCGGGGAGCTGTTTTTT.

The V gene is TRBV5-5, the J gene TRBJ2-7; the D is unclear. Germline CDR1 is SGHKS and CDR2 is YYEKEE (reference sequence). The CDR3 is 11 residues long. V lost 0 bases and J 4 bases, leaving 2 bases between the germline ends. CDR3 region: CASSLAYEQYF. The CDR3 DNA sequence: TGTGCCAGCAGCTTGGCTTACGAGCAGTACTTC.

The chain combines TRBV3-1 (or the pseudogene TRBV3-2) with TRBJ2-7, with TRBD2 identical over 12 bases. CDR1 and CDR2 (germline): LGHDT, YNNKEL (reference sequence). After removal of 4 bases from V and 4 bases from J, the junction contained 5 bases not matched to a gene. CDR3 size: 15 residues. CDR3 sequence reads: CASSLWTSGIYEQYF. The CDR3 DNA reads as TGTGCCAGCAGCCTTTGGACTAGCGGGATTTACGAGCAGTACTTC.

This chain links TRBV28 with TRBJ1-2, with 7 nucleotides matching TRBD1. With 10 bases clipped from V and 4 bases from J, the junction kept 12 bases outside the gene matches. CDR3 length: 14 amino acids. From germline, CDR1 is MDHEN and CDR2 SYDVKM. The chain's CDR3 is CATGPRGESYGYTF. The CDR3 DNA reads TGTGCCACCGGTCCCAGGGGGGAGTCCTATGGCTACACCTTC.

CDR3 amino acids: CASREGQLSNQPQHF. The CDR3 nucleotides read TGTGCCAGCAGGGAGGGGCAGCTCAGCAATCAGCCCCAGCATTTT. The rearrangement joins TRBV27 to TRBJ1-5, with D possibly being TRBD1 (5 bases). CDR1 and CDR2 (germline): MNHEY, SMNVEV (reference sequence). Trimming took off 6 bases at V and 1 base at J, with 13 bases between the two ends. The CDR3 length is 15 residues.

The CDR3 loop reads CASGRDRANTEAFF. The CDR3 coding sequence is TGCGCCAGCGGCCGGGACAGGGCGAACACTGAAGCTTTCTTT. J is TRBJ1-1 and V is TRBV4-3, with 9 bases aligning to TRBD1. The V gene end was trimmed by 8 bases and the J gene end by 1 base; junction bases not matched to a gene: 5. Per germline, CDR1 LGHNA and CDR2 YSLEER. The CDR3 consists of 14 residues.

The CDR3 loop reads CASSIPAGFGYTEAFF. The DNA for the CDR3 is TGTGCCAGTAGTATTCCGGCAGGGTTCGGGTACACTGAAGCTTTCTTT. The J gene is TRBJ1-1, the V gene TRBV19, with D possibly matching TRBD1 (5 bases). The V end lost 3 bases, the J end lost 3 bases, and 17 bases lay between the germline ends. This CDR3 contains 16 residues. From germline, CDR1 is LNHDA and CDR2 SQIVND (reference sequence). Full variable domain (missing parts from reference TRBV19 and TRBJ1-1): DGGITQSPKYLFRKEGQNVTLSCEQNLNHDAMYWYRQDPGQGLRLIYYSQIVNDFQKGDIAEGYSVSREKKESFPLTVTSAQKNPTAFYLCASSIPAGFGYTEAFFGQGTRLTVV.

The chain uses TRBV3-1 (or the pseudogene TRBV3-2) and TRBJ1-4; 10 bases line up with TRBD1. This CDR3 region has 16 residues. Germline CDR1 and CDR2: LGHDT and YNNKEL (reference sequence). V lost 1 base and J lost 8; bases outside the gene matches: 7. The DNA for the CDR3 is TGTGCCAGCAGCCAAGTGAACGACAGGGGGCGGGAAAAACTGTTTTTT. Protein product: CASSQVNDRGREKLFF.

V is TRBV6-5 and J is TRBJ2-5, with 13 nucleotides matching TRBD2. V trimming: 11 bases; J trimming: 5 bases; junction bases outside the gene matches: 11. This CDR3 is built from 15 residues. The germline V gene has CDR1 MNHEY and CDR2 SVGAGI. In DNA, the CDR3 is TGTGCCTCTCGACTAGCGGGAGGAGTTGGGGAGACCCAGTACTTC. Its translation is CASRLAGGVGETQYF.

The V gene is TRBV4-2, the J gene TRBJ2-1; no firm D call. V was pared by 0 bases and J by 10 bases, with 10 bases between. Germline V gives CDR1 LGHNA, CDR2 YNFKEQ. This CDR3 region has 13 residues. DNA for the CDR3: TGTGCCAGCAGCCAAGATCTCCGGAGAGAGCAGTTCTTC. This gives the protein CASSQDLRREQFF.

V and J are TRBV2 and TRBJ2-1; tentatively, D is TRBD2 (5 bases). The CDR3 extends over 14 amino acids. V dropped 1 base and J dropped 3 bases, with 7 bases sitting between them. Germline V gene lookup returns CDR1 SNHLY and CDR2 FYNNEI. DNA of the CDR3: TGTGCCAGCAGTGAAGGCGGGCGCTACAATGAGCAGTTCTTC. Translation: CASSEGGRYNEQFF.

J is TRBJ1-2 and V is TRBV29-1; TRBD1 is a possible D gene (6 bases). V was cut by 7 bases and J by 4 bases, with 19 bases left in between. Per germline, CDR1 SQVTM and CDR2 ANQGSEA. The CDR3 consists of 14 residues. CDR3 loop: CSAGDTPRIYGYTF. DNA of the CDR3: TGCAGCGCCGGGGACACACCGAGGATCTATGGCTACACCTTC.

This clone occurred once. The chain recombines TRBV6-2 or TRBV6-3 with TRBJ2-3; D is ambiguous. In germline, CDR1 is MNHEY, CDR2 SVGEGT. The CDR3 is 18 residues long. The V gene lost 0 bases and the J gene lost 0 bases, with 16 bases spanning the gap. CDR3 bases: TGTGCCAGCAGTTACTCCCTGAGGCTGGCAGTTAGCACAGATACGCAGTATTTT. Protein: CASSYSLRLAVSTDTQYF.

The V and J genes are TRBV5-1 and TRBJ1-1, with 8 bases aligning to TRBD1. CDR1 and CDR2 (germline): SGHRS, YFSETQ. V was pared by 5 bases and J by 3 bases, with 6 bases of the junction left unmatched. The CDR3 covers 14 residues. The CDR3 spells CASSPLQGDTEAFF. The CDR3 DNA is TGCGCCAGCAGTCCATTACAGGGGGACACTGAAGCTTTCTTT.

The chain recombines TRBV28 with TRBJ1-2; 7 bases map to TRBD1. CDR3 length: 12 residues. Germline lookup yields CDR1 MDHEN and CDR2 SYDVKM. Trimming removed 10 bases from V and 4 bases from J; junction bases left unmatched: 6. CDR3 sequence (DNA): TGTGCCACCTTCGACAGGGCCTATGGCTACACCTTC. Protein product: CATFDRAYGYTF.